This paragraph covers one T cell receptor beta chain sequence. This clonotype was detected only once. Its antigen is currently not known. No clone much larger than this one lies a single base away; base qualities are absent. On its own, one read is weak support. The source of the sample is a study of glioma-infiltrating T cells (dated by TCRdb to 2015 to 2016). As for the study more broadly: TCR alpha- and beta-chain repertoires were sequenced from glioma tissue, non-neoplastic brain tissue and matched peripheral blood mononuclear cells. To measure divergence between tissue and blood T-cell populations, each tissue-infiltrating repertoire was compared with the peripheral blood repertoire of the same patient. Three low-grade glioma patients, roughly eight primary glioblastoma patients and three non-glioma patients contributing non-neoplastic brain tissue were included in the paired cohort. The investigation overall reported the following: Tissue and blood shared very few CDR3 sequences, a result attributed to high CDR3 diversity and limited sampling. Group comparisons rested on small numbers: three non-neoplastic, three low-grade glioma and roughly eight glioblastoma patients. VJ-independent divergence between tissue and blood was found to be below expectation in non-neoplastic patients but above expectation in all gliomas, particularly low-grade gliomas.

TCR alpha and beta CDR3 regions were amplified with the iRepertoire nested amplicon-rescue multiplex PCR (arm-PCR) platform from RNA. For one-step reverse transcription and amplification, about 100-450 ng of tissue mRNA or PBMC total RNA was used as input. Following bead purification, Illumina adapters were added by a secondary multiplex PCR, and libraries between 200 and 400 bp were gel-purified. Internal 6-nucleotide barcodes were carried by the libraries and were used for demultiplexing. Libraries were sequenced on an Illumina MiSeq with 2x220 or 2x250 nucleotide paired-end reads. The authors' analysis ran thus. Paired reads were merged using FLASH 1.2.11 and aligned with BWA-MEM to the GRCh37 human genome, and TRA and TRB reads were then extracted. For V and J assignment, an IMGT-derived reference of cassette sequences and CDR3 motifs that included pseudogenes was used. Reads were translated in three frames, and productive CDR3s were defined by a C…FGXG motif without stop codons. A clonotype was defined as a unique combination of a V-J cassette pair and a CDR3 amino acid sequence. Reads were filtered by Hamming distance, thresholded by each sample's sequence error rate in mapped regions. The public reads were reprocessed in TCRdb via fastp at Q25 and MiXCR, keeping in-frame beta chains. Under each unique CDR3 protein, matching rows form one entry showing the most common genes and DNA. In this record, the V and J calls reflect TCRdb's handling and not the investigators' own analysis. Recorded for this sample are approximately 110,000 distinct CDR3 sequences; approximately 25% of them occurred a single time. The ten largest clones add up to over 12% of the sample.

The TCR was taken from a human donor with low-grade glioma or glioblastoma, undergoing nonglioma brain surgery, or in good health (not recorded which). Sequenced sample: glioma tissue, nonneoplastic brain tissue, or PBMCs (not recorded which).

The CDR3 loop reads CSVENLGGKIEGYGYTF. Here is the DNA: TGCAGCGTTGAAAACTTGGGGGGGAAGATAGAGGGCTATGGCTACACCTTC. This sequence uses TRBV29-1 and TRBJ1-2, with a tentative D gene TRBD1 over 5 matching bases. V and J lose 2 bases and 4 bases, and a span of 23 bases separates them. The germline V gene provides CDR1 SQVTM and CDR2 ANQGSEA. From cysteine to phenylalanine, the CDR3 is 17 amino acids long. The retained sequence is limited to the CDR3, 51 bases, with the frame set at the first base.